A selection of T cell receptor beta chains follows, all from one sample in a study of brain metastases from non-small cell lung cancer. Assay: immunoSEQ multiplex PCR; the TCRdb copy retains only in-frame clones and omits some. The table records about 6,000 clones, about four fifths of them present only once. Sequencing used primary lung tumor tissue. The receptor source for this set is a donor older than 35 with non-small cell lung cancer. Both conserved end residues are part of each CDR3.

J gene	V gene	CDR3 protein
TRBJ1-6	TRBV6-2/TRBV6-3	CASSYPRQGANSPLHF
TRBJ2-3	TRBV7-9	CASSLWPFSGGPNTDTQYF
TRBJ2-7	TRBV6-1	CASSEARTGGEQYF
TRBJ2-3	TRBV5-4	CASSLDPQSTDTQYF
-	TRBV2	CTSSDSFPSYEQYF
TRBJ2-2	TRBV7-9	CASSLADRALLLTGELFF
TRBJ1-1	TRBV6-2/TRBV6-3	CASSQPRGGVNTEAFF
TRBJ2-2	TRBV6-2/TRBV6-3	CASSYAGTGELFF
-	TRBV6-6	CASSRDSYNEQFF
TRBJ1-1	TRBV2	CASSDAGKGSGNTEAFF
TRBJ2-3	TRBV4-2	CASSQELAGEADTQYF
TRBJ1-2	TRBV19	CASSKQGAGNYGYTF
TRBJ1-3	TRBV30	CAWKPSGPGTIYF
TRBJ2-3	TRBV30	CAWRLGGAGDTQYF
TRBJ1-1	TRBV6-1	CASSLDGNTEAFF
TRBJ1-2	TRBV6-5	CASRADTFYGYTF
TRBJ2-1	TRBV18	CASSRGTRSYNEQFF
TRBJ1-5	TRBV7-9	CASSLGPGRNQPQHF
TRBJ2-7	TRBV7-9	CASSRGPGVGTMAYEQYF
TRBJ1-3	TRBV5-1	CASRQGTGNTIYF
TRBJ1-5	TRBV28	CASTPDVQPQHF
TRBJ2-4	TRBV29-1	CSVTSGADIQYF
TRBJ2-3	TRBV10-2	CASSGTGGQADTQYF
TRBJ1-2	TRBV14	CASSQFRYGYTF
TRBJ2-3	TRBV6-4	CASSVVSGGITDTQYF
TRBJ1-5	TRBV6-8	CASREQGRAQPQHF
TRBJ2-3	TRBV2	CAGSVRGSTDTQYF
TRBJ2-3	TRBV7-3	CASARESTDTQYF
TRBJ2-6	TRBV4-2	CASSHPLAGTSGANVLTF
TRBJ1-5	TRBV10-2	CASSVERSQPQHF
TRBJ2-3	TRBV28	CASSSQQGNTDTQYF
TRBJ1-5	TRBV28	CASSFEASDQPQHF
TRBJ1-1	TRBV27	CASSFSGPNTEAFF
TRBJ1-6	TRBV27	CASSLRTHNSPLHF
TRBJ1-1	TRBV3-1/TRBV3-2	CASSQRGQPEAFF
TRBJ2-1	TRBV29-1	CSVESGQTGSYNEQFF
TRBJ2-1	TRBV6-1	CASSEGAFQQFF
TRBJ1-1	TRBV5-1	CASSLQANTEAFF
TRBJ1-1	TRBV29-1	CSVLPQGPNTEAFF
TRBJ1-5	TRBV19	CASSRSGQGAAQPQHF